Presented here are 13 T cell receptor beta chains from one specimen sequenced in a study of T cell responses to AZD1222 COVID-19 vaccine. Sequencing used immunoSEQ multiplex PCR; TCRdb keeps in-frame clones, though not all of them. The sample lists around 130,000 clones; around 90% were seen once. The input for sequencing was peripheral blood, taken on day 0 of AZD1222 vaccination. Receptors originate from an adult in good health.

The gene calls are TRBV2 and TRBJ1-2, with a possible D match to TRBD1 (6 bases). Germline V gene data show CDR1 as SNHLY and CDR2 as FYNNEI. The CDR3 is 13 amino acids. With 7 bases removed from V and 4 bases from J, the gap between germline ends came to 13 bases. The CDR3 DNA follows: TGTGCCAGCACCACAGGGTATCGCTATGGCTACACCTTC. This gives the protein CASTTGYRYGYTF.

The chain combines TRBV24-1 with TRBJ1-1, with D hard to call. This CDR3 spans 12 amino acids. Trimming cost V 2 bases and J 7 bases, with 7 bases left between them. Germline-derived CDR1 and CDR2 are KGHDR and SFDVKD. The CDR3 DNA is TGTGCCACCAGTGATTGGACCGGTGAAGCTTTCTTT. It codes for CATSDWTGEAFF.

V is TRBV7-9 and J is TRBJ1-1; maybe TRBD1 (6 bases). Deletions cut 8 bases from V and 0 bases from J, with 16 bases between. The CDR3 covers 15 residues. Looked up from germline, CDR1 is SEHNR and CDR2 is FQNEAQ (reference sequence). CDR3 DNA sequence: TGTGCCAGCCGGTGGGGGGCTTCCATGAACACTGAAGCTTTCTTT. Translating it yields CASRWGASMNTEAFF.

For this clone: The junction shows a germline mismatch at one end, possibly a read error. The genes are TRBV5-1 and TRBJ2-2; possibly TRBD1 or TRBD2 for D (5 bases each). CDR3 size: 13 residues. CDR1 and CDR2 (germline): SGHRS, YFSETQ. DNA of the CDR3: TGCGCCAGCTGCTTGGGGGACACCGGGGAGCTGTTTTTT. This sequence encodes CASCLGDTGELFF.

The rearrangement uses TRBV9 and TRBJ1-4; D is undetermined. CDR1 is SGDLS, CDR2 YYNGEE, per germline. Trimming stripped 0 bases from V and 4 bases from J, with 13 bases between. This CDR3 is 16 amino acids long. The CDR3 DNA reads TGTGCCAGCAGCGTAGCTCTGGCTAACGGTAATGAAAAACTGTTTTTT. It specifies CASSVALANGNEKLFF.

DNA of the CDR3: TGTGCCAGCAGCGTAATGGGTGGCAGCGGGGGGGCCTTAGGGAATGAGCAGTTCTTC. Its protein product is CASSVMGGSGGALGNEQFF. The chain has TRBV9 and TRBJ2-1; 10 bases are a match to TRBD2. CDR1 and CDR2 from the germline V gene are SGDLS and YYNGEE. V lost 1 base, J lost 7 bases, and 17 bases stayed unmatched. CDR3 length: 19 amino acids.

This rearrangement joins TRBV9 to TRBJ2-3, with no clear D. Germline V gene data show CDR1 as SGDLS and CDR2 as YYNGEE. The CDR3 has 14 amino acids. The germline V and J ends were trimmed by 1 base and 4 bases, with 10 bases remaining between them. CDR3 loop: CASSVPGLADTQYF. CDR3 coding DNA: TGTGCCAGCAGCGTACCAGGATTGGCAGATACGCAGTATTTT.

The chain recombines TRBV28 with TRBJ2-7; 9 nucleotides agree with TRBD1. This CDR3 has 17 residues. Looked up from germline, CDR1 is MDHEN and CDR2 is SYDVKM. V was clipped by 5 bases and J by 0 bases; unmatched bases: 11. CDR3 DNA sequence: TGTGCCAGCAGTCAAAGCCCCGGGACAGGGTCCTCCTACGAGCAGTACTTC. Protein sequence: CASSQSPGTGSSYEQYF.

This clone has just one count. The V gene is TRBV19, the J gene TRBJ2-3; no definite D call. Germline V CDR1 and CDR2: LNHDA, SQIVND (reference sequence). This CDR3 region has 13 residues. Trimming took 9 bases from V and 8 from J, leaving 18 bases between them. In DNA form, the CDR3 reads TGTGCCAGCCAAGTGGACGTCCTAAGTACGCAGTATTTT. Translating gives CASQVDVLSTQYF. The entire variable domain, with the rest obtained from reference TRBV19 and TRBJ2-3, is as follows: DGGITQSPKYLFRKEGQNVTLSCEQNLNHDAMYWYRQDPGQGLRLIYYSQIVNDFQKGDIAEGYSVSREKKESFPLTVTSAQKNPTAFYLCASQVDVLSTQYFGPGTRLTVL.

The chain joins TRBV18 to TRBJ1-1; 7 nucleotides align to TRBD1. V was clipped by 3 bases and J by 5 bases; unmatched bases: 9. Looked up from germline, CDR1 is KGHSH and CDR2 is LQKENI. The CDR3 sequence is 15 residues long. CDR3 DNA sequence: TGTGCCAGCTCACCCCGCGTCAGGGGGGGGACTGAAGCTTTCTTT. The encoded protein is CASSPRVRGGTEAFF.

The V call is TRBV10-3, the J call TRBJ2-2; D call uncertain. V was shortened by 3 bases and J by 4 bases, with 6 bases between the two germline ends. Germline assignment: CDR1 ENHRY and CDR2 SYGVKD. The CDR3 has 13 residues. CDR3: CAISELSTGELFF. The CDR3 DNA reads TGTGCCATCAGTGAACTTTCCACCGGGGAGCTGTTTTTT.

As DNA, the CDR3 is TGTGCCAGCAGCGAGGGGGGGGAAGCCCCCTACGAGCAGTACTTC. Translation: CASSEGGEAPYEQYF. The chain joins TRBV9 to TRBJ2-7, with a weak D call TRBD2 (7 bases). Germline V gives CDR1 SGDLS, CDR2 YYNGEE. The CDR3 is 15 residues long. Trimming stripped 3 bases from V and 2 bases from J, with 15 bases between. The full variable domain, its missing parts supplied by reference TRBV9 and TRBJ2-7, is DSGVTQTPKHLITATGQRVTLRCSPRSGDLSVYWYQQSLDQGLQFLIQYYNGEERAKGNILERFSAQQFPDLHSELNLSSLELGDSALYFCASSEGGEAPYEQYFGPGTRLTVT.

The chain is built from TRBV3-1 (or the pseudogene TRBV3-2) and TRBJ2-5; TRBD1 aligns across 8 bases. This CDR3 is 16 amino acids long. Germline CDR1 is LGHDT and CDR2 is YNNKEL (reference sequence). J lost 6 bases, V lost 1 base, and 10 bases had no gene match. The CDR3 DNA is TGTGCCAGCAGCCAAGCTACGTCAGGGGGCCGTAAGACCCAGTACTTC. It yields the protein CASSQATSGGRKTQYF.